Given below is one T cell receptor beta chain in context. Its specificity is not known. V was cut by 2 bases and J by 0 bases, with 11 bases left in between. The CDR3 is 16 amino acids. Germline V lookup: CDR1 MNHEY, CDR2 SVGEGT. This specimen comes from a study of blood T cells in healthy people across ages. Study conclusions and caveats: With unsorted PBMCs, a conclusive comparison of naive versus antigen-experienced cells was not possible. Because donor CMV status was unknown, expanded clonotype changes were possibly confounded.

A sample-barcoded 5' primer and a J-beta primer mix were used in a second PCR of about 7 to 12 cycles. Using its own MiXCR run on the 5' RACE reads, TCRdb lists one record per CDR3 protein. The table has about 570,000 distinct CDR3 sequences, 27% seen once; the top ten hold roughly 20%. Sequencing was done on a sample of blood. The chain employs TRBV6-2 or TRBV6-3 and TRBJ1-5, with D possibly TRBD1 on 5 matching bases. This sequence was found in a woman in her seventies in good health. CDR3 nucleotide sequence: TGTGCCAGCAGTTACCCGGGGCACTTTAGCAATCAGCCCCAGCATTTT. Its protein is CASSYPGHFSNQPQHF.